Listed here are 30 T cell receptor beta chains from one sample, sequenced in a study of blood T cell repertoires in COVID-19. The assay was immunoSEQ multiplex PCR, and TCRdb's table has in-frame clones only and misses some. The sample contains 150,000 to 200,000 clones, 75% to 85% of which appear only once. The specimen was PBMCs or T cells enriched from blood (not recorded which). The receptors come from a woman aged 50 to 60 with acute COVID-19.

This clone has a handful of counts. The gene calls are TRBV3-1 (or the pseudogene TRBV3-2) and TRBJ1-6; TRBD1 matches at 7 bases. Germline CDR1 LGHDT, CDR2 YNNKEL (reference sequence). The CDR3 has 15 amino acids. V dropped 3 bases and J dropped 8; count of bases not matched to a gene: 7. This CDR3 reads CASSHSRQGDSPLHF. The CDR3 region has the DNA TGTGCCAGCAGCCACAGTAGGCAGGGGGATTCACCCCTCCACTTT.

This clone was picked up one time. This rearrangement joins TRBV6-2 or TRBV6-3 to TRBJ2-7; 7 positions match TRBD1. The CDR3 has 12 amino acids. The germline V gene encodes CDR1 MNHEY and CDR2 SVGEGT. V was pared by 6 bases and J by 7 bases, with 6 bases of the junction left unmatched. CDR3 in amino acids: CASSLTGLEQYV. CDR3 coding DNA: TGTGCCAGCAGCTTGACAGGGTTAGAGCAGTACGTC.

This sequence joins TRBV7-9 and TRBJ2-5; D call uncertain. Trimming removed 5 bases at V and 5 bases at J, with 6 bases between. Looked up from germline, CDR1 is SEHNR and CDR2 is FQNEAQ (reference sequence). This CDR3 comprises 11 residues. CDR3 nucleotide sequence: TGTGCCAGCAGCGTCTATGAGACCCAGTACTTC. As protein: CASSVYETQYF.

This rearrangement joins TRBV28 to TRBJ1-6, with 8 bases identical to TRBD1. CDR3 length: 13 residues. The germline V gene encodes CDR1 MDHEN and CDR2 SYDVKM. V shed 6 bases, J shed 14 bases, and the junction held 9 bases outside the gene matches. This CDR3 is CASSRQGTRTLHF. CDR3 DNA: TGTGCCAGCAGCCGACAGGGGACGCGGACCCTCCACTTT.

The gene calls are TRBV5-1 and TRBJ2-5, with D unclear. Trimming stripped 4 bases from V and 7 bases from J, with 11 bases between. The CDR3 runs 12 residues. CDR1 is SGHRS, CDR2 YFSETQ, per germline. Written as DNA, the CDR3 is TGCGCCAGCAGCACCTCTCAGCGGACCCAGTACTTC. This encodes CASSTSQRTQYF.

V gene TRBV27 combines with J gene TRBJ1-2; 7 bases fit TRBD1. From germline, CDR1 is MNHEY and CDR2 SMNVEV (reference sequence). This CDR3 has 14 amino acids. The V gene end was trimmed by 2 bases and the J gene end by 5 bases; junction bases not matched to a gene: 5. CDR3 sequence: CASSLGPGGYGYTF. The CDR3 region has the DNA TGTGCCAGCAGTTTAGGTCCAGGGGGGTATGGCTACACCTTC.

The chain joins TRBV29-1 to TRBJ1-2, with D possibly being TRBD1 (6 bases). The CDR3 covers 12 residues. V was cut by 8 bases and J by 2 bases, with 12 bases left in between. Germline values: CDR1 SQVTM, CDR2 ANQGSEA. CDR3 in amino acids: CSHWTANYGYTF. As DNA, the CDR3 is TGCAGCCACTGGACAGCGAACTATGGCTACACCTTC.

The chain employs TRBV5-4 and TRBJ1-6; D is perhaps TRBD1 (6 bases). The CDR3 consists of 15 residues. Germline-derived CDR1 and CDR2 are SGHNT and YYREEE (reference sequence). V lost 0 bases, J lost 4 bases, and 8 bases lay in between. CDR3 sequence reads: CASSLGQGYNSPLHF. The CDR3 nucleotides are TGTGCCAGCAGCTTGGGGCAGGGGTATAATTCACCCCTCCACTTT.

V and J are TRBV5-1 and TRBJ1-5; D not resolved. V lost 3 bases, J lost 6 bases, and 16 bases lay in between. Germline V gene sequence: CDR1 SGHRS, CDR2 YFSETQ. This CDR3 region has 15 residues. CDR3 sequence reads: CASSSSWPPGQPQHF. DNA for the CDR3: TGCGCCAGCAGCTCGAGTTGGCCACCGGGTCAGCCCCAGCATTTT.

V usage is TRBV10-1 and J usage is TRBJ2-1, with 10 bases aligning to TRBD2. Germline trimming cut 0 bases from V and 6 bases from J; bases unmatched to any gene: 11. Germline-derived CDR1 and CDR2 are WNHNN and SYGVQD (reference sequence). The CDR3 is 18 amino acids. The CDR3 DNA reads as TGCGCCAGCAGTGAGTCGGCTGCTAGCGGGGGAAGGCGCAATGAGCAGTTCTTC. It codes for CASSESAASGGRRNEQFF.

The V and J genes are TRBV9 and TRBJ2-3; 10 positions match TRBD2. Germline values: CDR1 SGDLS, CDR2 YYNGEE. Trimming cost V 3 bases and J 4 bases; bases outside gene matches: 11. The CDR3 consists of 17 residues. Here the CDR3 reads CASSALQRGGGPDTQYF. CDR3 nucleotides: TGTGCCAGCAGCGCCCTCCAGCGGGGGGGCGGCCCAGATACGCAGTATTTT.

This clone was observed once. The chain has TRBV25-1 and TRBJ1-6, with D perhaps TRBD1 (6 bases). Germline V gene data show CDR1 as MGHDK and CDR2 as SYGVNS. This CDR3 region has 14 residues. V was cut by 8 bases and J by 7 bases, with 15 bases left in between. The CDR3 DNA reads TGTGCCAGCCAAGGGGGGGGGCGAAATTCACCCCTCCACTTT. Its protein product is CASQGGGRNSPLHF.

The CDR3 region has the DNA TGTGCCAGCAGCCGAGGATCAACCTACAATGAGCAGTTCTTC. This translates into CASSRGSTYNEQFF. The chain carries TRBV6-1 and TRBJ2-1; unclear D gene. V lost 6 bases to trimming and J lost 2 bases, with 11 bases between them. The CDR3 covers 14 residues. The germline V gene encodes CDR1 MNHNS and CDR2 SASEGT.

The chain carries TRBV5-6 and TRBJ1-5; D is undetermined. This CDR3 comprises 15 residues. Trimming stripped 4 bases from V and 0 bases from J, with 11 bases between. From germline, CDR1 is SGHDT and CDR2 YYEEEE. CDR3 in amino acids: CASSPGQISNQPQHF. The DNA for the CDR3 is TGTGCCAGCAGCCCTGGCCAGATTAGCAATCAGCCCCAGCATTTT.

DNA for the CDR3: TGTGCCAGCAGCACGTCAGGGTTAAATGAGCAGTTCTTC. Translation gives CASSTSGLNEQFF. The genes are TRBV5-5 and TRBJ2-1, with D perhaps TRBD1 (5 bases). The CDR3 runs to 13 residues. The ends were cut back, 4 bases at V and 7 bases at J, with 12 bases in the middle. Per germline, CDR1 SGHKS and CDR2 YYEKEE (reference sequence).

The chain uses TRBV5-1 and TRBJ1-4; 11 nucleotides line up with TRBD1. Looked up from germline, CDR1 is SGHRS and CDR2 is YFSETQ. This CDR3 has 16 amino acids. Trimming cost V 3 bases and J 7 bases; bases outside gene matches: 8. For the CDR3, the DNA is TGCGCCAGCAGCTACGACGGACAGGGGGCTCGTGAAAAACTGTTTTTT. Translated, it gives CASSYDGQGAREKLFF.

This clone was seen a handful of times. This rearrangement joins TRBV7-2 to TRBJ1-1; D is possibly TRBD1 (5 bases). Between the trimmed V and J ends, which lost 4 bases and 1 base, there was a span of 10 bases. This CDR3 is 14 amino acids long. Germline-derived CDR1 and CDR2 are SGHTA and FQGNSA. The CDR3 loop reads CASSSRRGNTEAFF. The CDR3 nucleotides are TGTGCCAGCAGCTCCCGGAGGGGGAACACTGAAGCTTTCTTT.

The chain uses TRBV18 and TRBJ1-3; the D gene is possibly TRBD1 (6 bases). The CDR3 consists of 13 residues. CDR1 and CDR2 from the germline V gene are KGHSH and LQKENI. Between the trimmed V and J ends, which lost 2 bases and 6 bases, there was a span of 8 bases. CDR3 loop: CASSPGQTNTIYF. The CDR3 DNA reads TGTGCCAGCTCACCAGGACAGACAAACACCATATATTTT.

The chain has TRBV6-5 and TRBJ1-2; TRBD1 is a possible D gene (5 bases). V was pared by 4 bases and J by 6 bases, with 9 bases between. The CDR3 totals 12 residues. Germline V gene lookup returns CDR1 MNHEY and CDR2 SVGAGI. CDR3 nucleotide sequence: TGTGCCAGCAGTTTCGGAGGGGATGGCTACACCTTC. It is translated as CASSFGGDGYTF.

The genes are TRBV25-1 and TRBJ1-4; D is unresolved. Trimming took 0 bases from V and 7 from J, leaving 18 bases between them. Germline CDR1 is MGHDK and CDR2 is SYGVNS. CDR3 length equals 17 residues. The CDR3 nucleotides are TGTGCCAGCAGTGAATATTTTCTCAGCAACGCAGGTGAAAAACTGTTTTTT. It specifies CASSEYFLSNAGEKLFF. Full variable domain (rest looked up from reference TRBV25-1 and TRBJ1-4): EADIYQTPRYLVIGTGKKITLECSQTMGHDKMYWYQQDPGMELHLIHYSYGVNSTEKGDLSSESTVSRIRTEHFPLTLESARPSHTSQYLCASSEYFLSNAGEKLFFGSGTQLSVL.

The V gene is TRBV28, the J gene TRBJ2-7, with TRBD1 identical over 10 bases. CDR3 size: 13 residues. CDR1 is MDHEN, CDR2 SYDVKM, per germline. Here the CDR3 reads CASSPQGVTGGRV. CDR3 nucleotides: TGTGCCAGCAGCCCCCAGGGTGTGACAGGGGGCCGGGTC.

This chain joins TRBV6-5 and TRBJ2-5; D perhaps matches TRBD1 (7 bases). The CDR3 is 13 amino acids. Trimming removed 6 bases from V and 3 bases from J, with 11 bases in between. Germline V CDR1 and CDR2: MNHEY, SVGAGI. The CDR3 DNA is TGTGCCAGCAGGCAGGGGGGAAAAGAGACCCAGTACTTC. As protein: CASRQGGKETQYF.

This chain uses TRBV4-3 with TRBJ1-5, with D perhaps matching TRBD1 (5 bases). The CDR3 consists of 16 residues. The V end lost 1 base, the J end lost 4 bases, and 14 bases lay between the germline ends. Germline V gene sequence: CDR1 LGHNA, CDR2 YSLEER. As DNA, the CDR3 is TGCGCCAGCAGCCAAGTGAACAGGTTGGGAAATCAGCCCCAGCATTTT. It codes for CASSQVNRLGNQPQHF.

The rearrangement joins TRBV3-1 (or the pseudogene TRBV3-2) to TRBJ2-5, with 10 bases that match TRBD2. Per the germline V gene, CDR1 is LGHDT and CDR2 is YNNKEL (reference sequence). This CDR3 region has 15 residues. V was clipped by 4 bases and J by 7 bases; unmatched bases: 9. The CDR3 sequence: CASSPQRGGPVTQYF. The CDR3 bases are TGTGCCAGCAGCCCCCAGCGGGGGGGCCCAGTGACCCAGTACTTC.

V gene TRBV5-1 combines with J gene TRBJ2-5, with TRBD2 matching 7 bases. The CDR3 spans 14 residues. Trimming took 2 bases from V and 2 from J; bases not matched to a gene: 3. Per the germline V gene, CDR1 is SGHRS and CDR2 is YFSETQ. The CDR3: CASSFGGGQETQYF. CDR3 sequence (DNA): TGCGCCAGCAGCTTCGGGGGAGGGCAAGAGACCCAGTACTTC.

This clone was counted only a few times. In DNA, the CDR3 is TGTGCCATCAGATCCCAGGGGGGCAATCAGCCCCAGCATTTT. Amino acid sequence: CAIRSQGGNQPQHF. The chain carries TRBV10-3 and TRBJ1-5; 7 bases fit TRBD1. Germline CDR1 reads ENHRY; CDR2 reads SYGVKD. V was pared by 6 bases and J by 2 bases, with 4 bases of the junction left unmatched. The CDR3 is 14 residues long.

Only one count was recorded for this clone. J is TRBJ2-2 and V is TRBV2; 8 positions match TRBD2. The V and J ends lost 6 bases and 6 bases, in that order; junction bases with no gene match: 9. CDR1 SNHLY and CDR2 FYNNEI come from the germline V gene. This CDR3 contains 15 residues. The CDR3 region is CASSPTSVRAGELFF. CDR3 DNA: TGTGCCAGCAGCCCGACTAGCGTGAGGGCCGGGGAGCTGTTTTTT. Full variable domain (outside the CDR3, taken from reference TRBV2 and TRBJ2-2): EPEVTQTPSHQVTQMGQEVILRCVPISNHLYFYWYRQILGQKVEFLVSFYNNEISEKSEIFDDQFSVERPDGSNFTLKIRSTKLEDSAMYFCASSPTSVRAGELFFGEGSRLTVL.

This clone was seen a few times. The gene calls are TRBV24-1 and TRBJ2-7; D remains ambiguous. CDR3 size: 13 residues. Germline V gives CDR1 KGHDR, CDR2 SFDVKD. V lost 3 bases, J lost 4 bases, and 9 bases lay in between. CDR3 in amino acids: CATSDISPYEQYV. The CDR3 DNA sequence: TGTGCCACCAGTGATATATCTCCTTACGAGCAGTACGTC.

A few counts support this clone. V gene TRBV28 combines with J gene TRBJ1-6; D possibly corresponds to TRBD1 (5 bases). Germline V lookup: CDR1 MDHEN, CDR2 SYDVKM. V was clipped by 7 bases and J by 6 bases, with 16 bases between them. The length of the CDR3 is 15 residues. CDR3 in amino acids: CASNQGAGLNSPLHF. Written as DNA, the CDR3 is TGTGCCAGCAACCAAGGAGCGGGGCTTAATTCACCCCTCCACTTT.

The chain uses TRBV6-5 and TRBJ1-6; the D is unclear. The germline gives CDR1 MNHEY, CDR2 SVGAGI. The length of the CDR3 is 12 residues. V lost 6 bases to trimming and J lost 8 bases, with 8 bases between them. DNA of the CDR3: TGTGCCAGCAGGGTAACGGATTCACCCCTCCACTTT. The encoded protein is CASRVTDSPLHF.